This T cell receptor beta chain comes out of a study of T cell clonotyping in hematopoietic cell transplantation. Broader study findings: Graft donor and pretransplant recipient Inverse Simpson Index values predicted broader posttransplant TCR diversity. After transplant, recipient diversity fell while pathologically expanded clonotypes grew through day 180. Without cell sorting, CD4 versus CD8 contributions remain unresolved. Few recipient clonotypes overlapped donors; over 95% were de novo at given depth.

Trimming at V came to 7 bases and at J to 4 bases, leaving 7 bases not matched to a gene. In germline, CDR1 is SQVTM, CDR2 ANQGSEA. This CDR3 has 15 residues. Comments on this clone: What it recognizes is unknown.

Method: immunoSEQ multiplex PCR; TCRdb's copy keeps in-frame clones and lacks some. The sample has 9,000 to 15,000 clones, about half seen once. The sequenced material came from peripheral blood mononuclear cells. This rearrangement joins TRBV29-1 to TRBJ2-7; 16 bases fit TRBD2. The TCR originated in a man aged 50-60 years in good health. Some clones in this sample may be carry-over from other donors' samples. Written as DNA, the CDR3 is TGCAGCGCCCTGGGACTAGCGGGAGGGAGGTACGAGCAGTACTTC. Protein product: CSALGLAGGRYEQYF.